This TCR beta chain stems from a study of somatic mutations in cytotoxic T cells in rheumatoid arthritis. The data were produced by immunoSEQ multiplex PCR, yet TCRdb's version contains in-frame clones alone and is incomplete. The repertoire consists of about 15,000 clones, with 60% to 75% occurring once and the leading ten covering more than 9%. The germline CDR1 and CDR2 sequences are SGHDT and YYEEEE. V gave up 0 bases and J gave up 4 bases, with 7 bases separating them. This CDR3 is built from 13 residues. Study-level points and caveats: Greater age accompanied higher CD8+ clonality in rheumatoid arthritis patients, a pattern that was absent in healthy controls.

This clone was counted between two and nine times. The antigen is undetermined. V is TRBV5-6 and J is TRBJ1-1, with no clear D. The source of this sequence is an adult with rheumatoid arthritis. The sequencing sample was made of CD8+ T cells sorted from blood. The DNA for the CDR3 is TGTGCCAGCAGCTTGGGGGAAGCCACTGAAGCTTTCTTT. Its protein is CASSLGEATEAFF.